The entry below gives a single T cell receptor (beta chain) sequence along with its context. No antigen is known for it. The sample comes from a study of T cells expressing NK-cell markers. The TCR beta cDNA came from 5'RACE template switching with UMIs. With the 5' RACE reads reprocessed, TCRdb shows one record per CDR3 protein and no DNA. The repertoire table contains roughly 430,000 distinct CDR3 sequences. Broader study findings: A few donors' CD3+CD56-NKG2C+ cells were dominated by the same clonotypes.

The CDR3 sequence is 16 residues long. Per the germline V gene, CDR1 is DFQATT and CDR2 is SNEGSKA (reference sequence). The chain carries TRBV20-1 and TRBJ2-5. This clonotype was sampled from a woman between 18 and 70 years old in good health. The sample taken for sequencing was blood T cells: a sorted CD56 or NKG2C T cell subset, CD4+ or CD8+ T cells, or bulk PBMC T cells (not recorded which). CDR3 in amino acids: CSAKPTMLGMRETQYF.